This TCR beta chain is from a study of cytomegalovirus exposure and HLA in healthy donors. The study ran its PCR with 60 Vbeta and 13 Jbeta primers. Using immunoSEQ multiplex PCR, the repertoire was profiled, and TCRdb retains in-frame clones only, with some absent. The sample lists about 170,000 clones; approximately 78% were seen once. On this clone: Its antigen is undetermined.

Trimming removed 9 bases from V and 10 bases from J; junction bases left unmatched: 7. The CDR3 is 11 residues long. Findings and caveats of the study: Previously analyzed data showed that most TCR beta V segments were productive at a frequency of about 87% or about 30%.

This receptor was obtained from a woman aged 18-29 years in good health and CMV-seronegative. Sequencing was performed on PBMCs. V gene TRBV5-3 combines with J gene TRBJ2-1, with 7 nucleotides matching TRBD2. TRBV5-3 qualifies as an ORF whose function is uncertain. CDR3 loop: CATPWGGEQFF. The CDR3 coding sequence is TGTGCCACCCCCTGGGGGGGGGAGCAGTTCTTC.